Shown below are 15 T cell receptor beta chains from a single sample sequenced in a study of blood T cells in healthy people across ages. Together with a sample-barcoded 5' primer, a J-beta primer mix was included in a second PCR lasting about 6 to 11 cycles. TCRdb analysed the 5' RACE reads with MiXCR anew, one entry per CDR3 protein. The sample has around 780,000 distinct CDR3 sequences, around 25% seen once. The sample also formed part of further work on T cells of mothers and their children.

The sample consisted of blood. The receptor set was obtained from a boy aged 10-17 years in good health.

The chain uses TRBV21-1 and TRBJ1-4; the listed D gene, TRBD1, was not tested against the DNA. TRBV21-1 is an annotated pseudogene. CDR3 size: 12 residues. The CDR3 is CASSKGSGTLIF. CDR3 DNA: TGTGCCAGCAGCAAAGGATCCGGGACCCTAATATTT.

The chain has TRBV5-5 and TRBJ2-7; maybe TRBD2 (6 bases). This CDR3 has 14 residues. Germline-derived CDR1 and CDR2 are SGHKS and YYEKEE (reference sequence). The ends were cut back, 2 bases at V and 3 bases at J, with 12 bases in the middle. CDR3 protein: CASSFSSDYYEQYF. CDR3 DNA sequence: TGTGCCAGCAGCTTTTCCTCGGACTACTACGAGCAGTACTTC.

The V call is TRBV9, the J call TRBJ2-5; 14 nucleotides agree with TRBD2. This CDR3 is built from 16 residues. V lost 3 bases, J lost 5 bases, and 6 bases stayed unmatched. From germline, CDR1 is SGDLS and CDR2 YYNGEE. The CDR3 loop reads CASSGLAGGPGETQYF. The CDR3, as DNA: TGTGCCAGCAGCGGACTAGCGGGGGGGCCGGGTGAGACCCAGTACTTC.

The V and J genes are TRBV4-2 and TRBJ2-3, with TRBD2 identical over 8 bases. The CDR3 length is 14 residues. Trimming took 10 bases from V and 2 from J; bases not matched to a gene: 8. Germline V gene sequence: CDR1 LGHNA, CDR2 YNFKEQ. Here the CDR3 reads CATGETSVTDTQYF. The CDR3 bases are TGTGCCACCGGGGAGACTAGCGTCACAGATACGCAGTATTTT.

This clonotype has a handful of counts. V usage is TRBV9 and J usage is TRBJ1-5, with D possibly being TRBD1 (5 bases). CDR3 size: 15 residues. V lost 0 bases, J lost 7 bases, and 14 bases lay in between. Germline CDR1 reads SGDLS; CDR2 reads YYNGEE. The CDR3 region has the DNA TGTGCCAGCAGCGTAGACGGTGGTAAGGGGCAGCCCCAGCATTTT. Protein product: CASSVDGGKGQPQHF.

On this clonotype itself: This may arise from a read error, as a much more abundant clone is one base away. V is TRBV18 and J is TRBJ2-5; 9 bases are a match to TRBD1. In germline, CDR1 is KGHSH, CDR2 LQKENI. The CDR3 extends over 15 amino acids. This CDR3 reads CASSPLVTGGETHYF. In nucleotides, the CDR3 is TGTGCCAGCTCACCACTTGTGACAGGGGGAGAGACCCATTACTTC. The variable domain in full, with the rest retrieved from reference TRBV18 and TRBJ2-5, is NAGVMQNPRHLVRRRGQEARLRCSPMKGHSHVYWYRQLPEEGLKFMVYLQKENIIDESGMPKERFSAEFPKEGPSILRIQQVVRGDSAAYFCASSPLVTGGETHYFGPGTRLLVL.

This CDR3 reads CASSFEGSDEQYF. The CDR3, as DNA: TGCGCCAGCAGCTTTGAAGGGAGTGACGAGCAGTACTTC. V is TRBV5-1 and J is TRBJ2-7, with D tentatively TRBD2 (5 bases). This CDR3 contains 13 residues. Trimming cost V 2 bases and J 5 bases, with 11 bases left between them. CDR1 is SGHRS and CDR2 is YFSETQ in the germline V gene.

The genes are TRBV5-1 and TRBJ1-4; 7 bases map to TRBD1. CDR1 is SGHRS and CDR2 is YFSETQ in the germline V gene. The CDR3 sequence is 16 residues long. With V trimmed by 1 base and J by 5 bases, 8 bases remained unmatched. CDR3 DNA: TGCGCCAGCAGCTTGAGAGTGGGACAGATCAATGAAAAACTGTTTTTT. Protein product: CASSLRVGQINEKLFF.

V is TRBV2 and J is TRBJ2-5, with D possibly being TRBD1 or TRBD2 (5 bases each). TRBJ2-1 matches the DNA end more closely, so the J call is doubtful. Germline V gene data show CDR1 as SNHLY and CDR2 as FYNNEI. The CDR3 totals 18 residues. The CDR3 is CASRLRGTGTTSYNEQFF. In DNA, the CDR3 is TGTGCCAGCAGATTACGAGGGACCGGGACCACCTCCTACAATGAGCAGTTCTTC.

V and J are TRBV29-1 and TRBJ2-3; the D is unclear. Germline assignment: CDR1 SQVTM and CDR2 ANQGSEA. V was trimmed by 7 bases and J by 2 bases, leaving 16 bases between them. This CDR3 spans 14 amino acids. CDR3 region: CSAAPRSSTDTQYF. Written as DNA, the CDR3 is TGCAGCGCTGCCCCGAGGAGTTCCACAGATACGCAGTATTTT.

This clonotype was seen a few times. The genes are TRBV29-1 and TRBJ2-1, with 9 bases aligning to TRBD1. The better agreement between TRBJ2-5 and the DNA end casts doubt on the J call. The CDR3 runs to 13 residues. The germline CDR1 and CDR2 sequences are SQVTM and ANQGSEA. The CDR3 nucleotides are TGCAGCGTCCGACAGGGGGGAGAAGAGACCCAGTACTTC. Its translation: CSVRQGGEETQYF.

CDR3 DNA sequence: TGCAGCGTTGACAGGGGGTTGGAAGAGACCCAGTACTTC. As protein: CSVDRGLEETQYF. The rearrangement links TRBV29-1 to TRBJ2-5, with TRBD1 identical over 7 bases. CDR1 is SQVTM, CDR2 ANQGSEA, per germline. The V gene end was trimmed by 3 bases and the J gene end by 3 bases; junction bases not matched to a gene: 4. The CDR3 loop spans 13 amino acids.

The chain recombines TRBV27 with TRBJ2-1, with 11 nucleotides matching TRBD2. From germline, CDR1 is MNHEY and CDR2 SMNVEV (reference sequence). J gave up 5 bases and V 5 bases, and 5 bases lay outside the gene matches. The CDR3 contains 15 residues. The CDR3 DNA reads as TGTGCCAGCAGTCGCGGGACTAGCGGACACAATGAGCAGTTCTTC. Its protein product is CASSRGTSGHNEQFF.

The V and J genes are TRBV10-3 and TRBJ2-1; 15 bases are a match to TRBD2. The ends lost 7 bases at V and 4 bases at J; junction bases unmatched: 5. The CDR3 is 16 amino acids. From germline, CDR1 is ENHRY and CDR2 SYGVKD. The CDR3 DNA reads as TGTGCCATCAAGGATGGACTAGCGGGGGGGTACAATGAGCAGTTCTTC. This sequence encodes CAIKDGLAGGYNEQFF.

CDR3 amino acids: CASSLADSLSYEQYF. The CDR3 coding sequence is TGTGCCAGCAGCTTGGCCGACTCTCTATCCTACGAGCAGTACTTC. The chain has TRBV5-5 and TRBJ2-7; D ambiguous. The CDR3 consists of 15 residues. V lost 0 bases to trimming and J lost 1 base, with 11 bases between them. Germline V lookup: CDR1 SGHKS, CDR2 YYEKEE (reference sequence).